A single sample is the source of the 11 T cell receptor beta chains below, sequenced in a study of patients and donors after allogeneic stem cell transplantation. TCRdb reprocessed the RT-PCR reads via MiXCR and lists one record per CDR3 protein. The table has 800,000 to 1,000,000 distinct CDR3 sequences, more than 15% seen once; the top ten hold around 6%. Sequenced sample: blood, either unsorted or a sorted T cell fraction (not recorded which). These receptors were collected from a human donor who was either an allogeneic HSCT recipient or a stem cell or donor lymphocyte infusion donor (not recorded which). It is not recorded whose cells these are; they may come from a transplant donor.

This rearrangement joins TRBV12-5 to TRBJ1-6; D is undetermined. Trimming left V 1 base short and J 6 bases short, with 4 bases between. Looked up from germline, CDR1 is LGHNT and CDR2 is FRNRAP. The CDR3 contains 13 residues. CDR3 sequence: CASGLETNSPLHF. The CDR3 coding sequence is TGTGCTAGTGGTTTGGAAACTAATTCACCCCTCCACTTT.

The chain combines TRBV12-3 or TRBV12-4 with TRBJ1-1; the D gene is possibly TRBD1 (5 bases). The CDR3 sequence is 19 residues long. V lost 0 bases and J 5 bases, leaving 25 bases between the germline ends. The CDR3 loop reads CASSLALLSDIGKATEAFF. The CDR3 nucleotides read TGTGCCAGCAGTTTAGCGCTTTTGTCGGACATCGGGAAGGCAACTGAAGCTTTCTTT.

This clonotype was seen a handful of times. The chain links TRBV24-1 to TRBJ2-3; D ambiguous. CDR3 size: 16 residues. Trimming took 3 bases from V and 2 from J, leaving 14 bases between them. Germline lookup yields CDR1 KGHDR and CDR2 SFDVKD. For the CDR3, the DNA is TGTGCCACCAGTGATGCTGCCACAGTGATCACAGATACGCAGTATTTT. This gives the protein CATSDAATVITDTQYF.

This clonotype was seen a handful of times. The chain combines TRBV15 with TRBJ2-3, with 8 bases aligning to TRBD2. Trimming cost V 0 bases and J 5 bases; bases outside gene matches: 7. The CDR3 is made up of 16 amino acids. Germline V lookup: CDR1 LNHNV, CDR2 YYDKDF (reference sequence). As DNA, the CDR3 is TGTGCCACCAGCAGAGAGGGCGGGAGGCCTGGAGATACGCAGTATTTT. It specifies CATSREGGRPGDTQYF.

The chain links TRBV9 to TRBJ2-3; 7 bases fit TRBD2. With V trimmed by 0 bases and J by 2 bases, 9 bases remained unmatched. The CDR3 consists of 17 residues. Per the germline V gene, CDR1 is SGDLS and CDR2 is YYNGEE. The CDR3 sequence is CASSVGQWLAATDTQYF. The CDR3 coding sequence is TGTGCCAGCAGCGTAGGTCAGTGGCTAGCGGCCACAGATACGCAGTATTTT.

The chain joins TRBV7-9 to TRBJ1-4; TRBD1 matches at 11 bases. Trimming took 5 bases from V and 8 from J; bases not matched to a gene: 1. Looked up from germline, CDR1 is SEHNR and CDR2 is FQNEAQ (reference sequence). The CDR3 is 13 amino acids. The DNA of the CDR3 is TGTGCCAGCAGCGGACAGGGGGCCGAAAAACTGTTTTTT. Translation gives CASSGQGAEKLFF.

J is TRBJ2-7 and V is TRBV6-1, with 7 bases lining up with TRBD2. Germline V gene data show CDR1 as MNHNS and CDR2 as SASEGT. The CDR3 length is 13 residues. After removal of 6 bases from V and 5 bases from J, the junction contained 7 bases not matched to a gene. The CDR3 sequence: CASREGGFHEQYF. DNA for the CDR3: TGTGCCAGCAGGGAGGGAGGGTTCCACGAGCAGTACTTC.

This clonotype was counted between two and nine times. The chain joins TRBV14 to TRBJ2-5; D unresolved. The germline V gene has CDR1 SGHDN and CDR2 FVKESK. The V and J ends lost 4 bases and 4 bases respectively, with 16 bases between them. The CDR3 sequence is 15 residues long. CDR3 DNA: TGTGCCAGCAGCCTCCGCCCTGGTCCTGGAGAGACCCAGTACTTC. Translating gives CASSLRPGPGETQYF.

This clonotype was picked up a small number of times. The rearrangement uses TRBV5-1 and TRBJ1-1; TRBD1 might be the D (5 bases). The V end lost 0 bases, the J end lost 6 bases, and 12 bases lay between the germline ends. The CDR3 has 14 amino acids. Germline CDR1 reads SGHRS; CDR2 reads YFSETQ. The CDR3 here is CASSLGGVLAEAFF. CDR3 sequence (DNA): TGCGCCAGCAGCTTGGGAGGGGTTCTCGCTGAAGCTTTCTTT.

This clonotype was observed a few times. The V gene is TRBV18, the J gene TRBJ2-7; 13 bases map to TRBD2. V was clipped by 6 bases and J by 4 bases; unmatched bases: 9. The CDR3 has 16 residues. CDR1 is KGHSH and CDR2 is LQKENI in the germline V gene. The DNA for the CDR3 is TGTGCCAGCTCCTTCGGGACTAGCGGGACTGGGTACGAGCAGTACTTC. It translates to CASSFGTSGTGYEQYF. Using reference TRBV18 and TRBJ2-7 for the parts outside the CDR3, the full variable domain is NAGVMQNPRHLVRRRGQEARLRCSPMKGHSHVYWYRQLPEEGLKFMVYLQKENIIDESGMPKERFSAEFPKEGPSILRIQQVVRGDSAAYFCASSFGTSGTGYEQYFGPGTRLTVT.

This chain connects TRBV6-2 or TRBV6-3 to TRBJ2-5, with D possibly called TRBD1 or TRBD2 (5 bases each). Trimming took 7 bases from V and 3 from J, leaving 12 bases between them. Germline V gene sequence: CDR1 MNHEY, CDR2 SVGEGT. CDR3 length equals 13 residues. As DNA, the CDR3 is TGTGCCAGCACTCGGGACGGCAAAGAGACCCAGTACTTC. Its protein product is CASTRDGKETQYF.